This record looks at one T cell receptor beta chain sequence and its context. Its antigen is not known. The data stem from a study of T cell responses to AZD1222 COVID-19 vaccine. Study outcomes and limitations: Donor demographics were predominantly white British with a female majority; clonal diversity may be underestimated.

The CDR3 extends over 12 amino acids. Germline values: CDR1 MNHEY, CDR2 SVGAGI. V lost 6 bases and J 3 bases, leaving 9 bases between the germline ends. Here immunoSEQ multiplex PCR was the method, and the copy in TCRdb shows in-frame clones only, minus some. The sample includes approximately 98,000 clones, approximately 86% of them seen just once. The clonotype originates from an adult in good health. This material consisted of peripheral blood, taken on day 0 of AZD1222 vaccination. The genes are TRBV6-5 and TRBJ2-7; D is perhaps TRBD1 (6 bases). CDR3 nucleotides: TGTGCCAGCAGGGACAGAAACTACGAGCAGTACTTC. Its translation is CASRDRNYEQYF.